The 24 T cell receptor beta chains listed next were all sequenced from one sample in a study of shared clonotypes between healthy human individuals. Some clones are missing from TCRdb's copy, which holds only in-frame ones; the method was immunoSEQ multiplex PCR. Found here are 400,000 or so clones, around 96% of them singletons; the top ten hold about 0.32%. The sample comprised memory CD8+ T cells sorted from blood. Indicated subset: CD45RO+ cells pooled with CCR7-negative TemRA cells. The receptors were sampled from a man aged 25 to 40 in good health.

The J gene is TRBJ2-1, the V gene TRBV9; 10 positions match TRBD2. The CDR3 length is 18 residues. Unmatched junction bases numbered 8, after V lost 1 base and J lost 1 base. Germline V gives CDR1 SGDLS, CDR2 YYNGEE. The CDR3 region has the DNA TGTGCCAGCAGCGTACCTAGCGGGAGTCAACCGTCCTACAATGAGCAGTTCTTC. Translating gives CASSVPSGSQPSYNEQFF.

The gene calls are TRBV10-2 and TRBJ2-5; 10 bases are a match to TRBD2. The V gene end was trimmed by 5 bases and the J gene end by 5 bases; junction bases not matched to a gene: 11. The CDR3 sequence is 16 residues long. Germline assignment: CDR1 WSHSY and CDR2 SAAADI. This CDR3 reads CASSSTLAGAWETQYF. The CDR3 nucleotides read TGCGCCAGCAGTTCAACCCTAGCGGGAGCGTGGGAGACCCAGTACTTC.

This chain joins TRBV9 and TRBJ2-3; D perhaps matches TRBD2 (6 bases). The germline gives CDR1 SGDLS, CDR2 YYNGEE. Trimming took 0 bases from V and 0 from J, leaving 8 bases between them. This CDR3 region has 15 residues. The CDR3 DNA follows: TGTGCCAGCAGCGTAGACGGGAGAAGCACAGATACGCAGTATTTT. It codes for CASSVDGRSTDTQYF.

The chain employs TRBV27 and TRBJ1-1; TRBD1 matches 10 bases. With V trimmed by 6 bases and J by 5 bases, 6 bases remained unmatched. CDR1 is MNHEY, CDR2 SMNVEV, per germline (reference sequence). This CDR3 is built from 14 residues. CDR3 sequence reads: CASRRQGARTEAFF. The DNA of the CDR3 is TGTGCCAGCAGACGACAGGGGGCGAGGACTGAAGCTTTCTTT.

The rearrangement uses TRBV7-9 and TRBJ1-5, with D hard to call. The germline V gene encodes CDR1 SEHNR and CDR2 FQNEAQ (reference sequence). The CDR3 extends over 17 amino acids. V lost 5 bases, J lost 2 bases, and 19 bases lay in between. For the CDR3, the DNA is TGTGCCAGCAGCCCCGGTAGAAGGGTAGATGGCAATCAGCCCCAGCATTTT. It is translated as CASSPGRRVDGNQPQHF. Together with reference TRBV7-9 and TRBJ1-5, the CDR3 gives the full variable domain: DTGVSQNPRHKITKRGQNVTFRCDPISEHNRLYWYRQTLGQGPEFLTYFQNEAQLEKSRLLSDRFSAERPKGSFSTLEIQRTEQGDSAMYLCASSPGRRVDGNQPQHFGDGTRLSIL.

The rearrangement uses TRBV29-1 and TRBJ1-1, with D unclear. V was shortened by 0 bases and J by 8 bases, with 16 bases between the two germline ends. The CDR3 spans 14 residues. Germline-derived CDR1 and CDR2 are SQVTM and ANQGSEA. The CDR3 here is CSVEEHLVRGEAFF. The CDR3 DNA reads as TGCAGCGTTGAAGAGCATCTGGTTCGTGGGGAAGCTTTCTTT.

This chain uses TRBV30 with TRBJ2-1, with TRBD2 matching over 7 bases. The germline CDR1 and CDR2 sequences are GTSNPN and SVGIG (reference sequence). With V trimmed by 0 bases and J by 1 base, 12 bases remained unmatched. The CDR3 length is 18 residues. The CDR3 nucleotides read TGTGCCTGGAGTGTACCGTTTTCCGGACTAGGATCCTACAATGAGCAGTTCTTC. Protein: CAWSVPFSGLGSYNEQFF.

The chain uses TRBV7-2 and TRBJ2-5; no firm D call. CDR1 is SGHTA, CDR2 FQGNSA, per germline. The V and J ends lost 5 bases and 7 bases respectively, with 17 bases between them. This CDR3 contains 14 residues. Here the CDR3 reads CASSLAQLGGTQYF. The CDR3 nucleotides are TGTGCCAGCAGCCTCGCGCAGCTGGGTGGGACCCAGTACTTC.

The rearrangement uses TRBV19 and TRBJ1-5; D is perhaps TRBD1 (6 bases). V lost 4 bases and J 9 bases, leaving 25 bases between the germline ends. The CDR3 sequence is 17 residues long. From germline, CDR1 is LNHDA and CDR2 SQIVND (reference sequence). Here the CDR3 reads CASSTRFPGAFALPQHF. CDR3 nucleotides: TGTGCCAGTAGTACGCGGTTTCCGGGGGCTTTCGCGTTGCCCCAGCATTTT.

CDR3 sequence (DNA): TGTGCCAGCAGCTTAAGGCGGGAGGAAGAGACCCAGTACTTC. It codes for CASSLRREEETQYF. V and J are TRBV7-9 and TRBJ2-5; 8 nucleotides match TRBD2. Germline CDR1 is SEHNR and CDR2 is FQNEAQ (reference sequence). Unmatched junction bases numbered 2, after V lost 2 bases and J lost 3 bases. This CDR3 has 14 amino acids. The whole variable domain, remainder taken from reference TRBV7-9 and TRBJ2-5, is DTGVSQNPRHKITKRGQNVTFRCDPISEHNRLYWYRQTLGQGPEFLTYFQNEAQLEKSRLLSDRFSAERPKGSFSTLEIQRTEQGDSAMYLCASSLRREEETQYFGPGTRLLVL.

The V and J genes are TRBV28 and TRBJ2-1; no reliable D call. CDR3 size: 13 residues. The V gene lost 3 bases and the J gene lost 6 bases, with 9 bases spanning the gap. The germline CDR1 and CDR2 sequences are MDHEN and SYDVKM. CDR3 nucleotide sequence: TGTGCCAGCAGTTTTGGGGATGGCAATGAGCAGTTCTTC. It specifies CASSFGDGNEQFF.

V and J are TRBV7-9 and TRBJ2-7, with TRBD1 matching over 9 bases. This CDR3 is 16 amino acids long. In germline, CDR1 is SEHNR, CDR2 FQNEAQ (reference sequence). J lost 4 bases, V lost 1 base, and 8 bases had no gene match. CDR3 protein: CASSLDGTGTGYEQYF. For the CDR3, the DNA is TGTGCCAGCAGCTTAGACGGGACCGGGACAGGGTACGAGCAGTACTTC.

The chain carries TRBV7-9 and TRBJ2-2, with 8 bases identical to TRBD1. The V and J ends lost 5 bases and 0 bases, in that order; junction bases with no gene match: 5. Germline V gene sequence: CDR1 SEHNR, CDR2 FQNEAQ (reference sequence). There are 16 residues in the CDR3. The CDR3 sequence: CASSRRQGTNTGELFF. Written as DNA, the CDR3 is TGTGCCAGCAGCCGCCGACAGGGGACGAACACCGGGGAGCTGTTTTTT.

This clone was detected a few times. The genes are TRBV30 and TRBJ1-1; possible D gene TRBD1, 6 bases. This CDR3 comprises 10 residues. Deletions cut 5 bases from V and 8 bases from J, with 9 bases between. Germline loops: CDR1 GTSNPN, CDR2 SVGIG (reference sequence). CDR3 sequence reads: CAWDGQEAFF. As DNA, the CDR3 is TGTGCCTGGGACGGACAGGAAGCTTTCTTT.

The genes are TRBV5-6 and TRBJ1-5; no clear D gene. This CDR3 is built from 13 residues. Trimming removed 0 bases at V and 3 bases at J, with 4 bases between. The germline V gene has CDR1 SGHDT and CDR2 YYEEEE. The CDR3 loop reads CASSLAPNQPQHF. The CDR3 DNA is TGTGCCAGCAGCTTGGCCCCCAATCAGCCCCAGCATTTT.

This clone was seen a single time. This chain links TRBV7-2 with TRBJ2-1, with unresolved D. The germline V and J ends were trimmed by 7 bases and 6 bases, with 16 bases remaining between them. The CDR3 sequence is 14 residues long. Germline V gives CDR1 SGHTA, CDR2 FQGNSA. CDR3 region: CASNLRLGRNEQFF. The CDR3 DNA is TGTGCCAGCAACCTGAGGCTAGGCCGCAATGAGCAGTTCTTC.

The chain has TRBV9 and TRBJ2-3, with D uncertain. V dropped 3 bases and J dropped 2 bases, with 7 bases sitting between them. CDR1 SGDLS and CDR2 YYNGEE come from the germline V gene. This CDR3 has 13 residues. Here the CDR3 DNA reads TGTGCCAGCAGCGCCTACCTCACAGATACGCAGTATTTT. This gives the protein CASSAYLTDTQYF. The full variable domain, in which reference TRBV9 and TRBJ2-3 provide the parts outside the CDR3, is DSGVTQTPKHLITATGQRVTLRCSPRSGDLSVYWYQQSLDQGLQFLIQYYNGEERAKGNILERFSAQQFPDLHSELNLSSLELGDSALYFCASSAYLTDTQYFGPGTRLTVL.

V and J are TRBV4-1 and TRBJ2-3, with TRBD2 matching over 8 bases. This CDR3 is built from 16 residues. The germline V gene has CDR1 MGHRA and CDR2 YSYEKL. The J segment lost 3 bases and the V segment lost 0 bases, leaving 5 bases of the junction unmatched. This CDR3 reads CASSQEISGITDTQYF. DNA for the CDR3: TGCGCCAGCAGCCAAGAGATTAGCGGGATTACAGATACGCAGTATTTT.

This sequence joins TRBV28 and TRBJ1-2, with 9 bases that match TRBD1. Unmatched junction bases numbered 16, after V lost 3 bases and J lost 2 bases. The CDR3 has 19 amino acids. Germline V gene data show CDR1 as MDHEN and CDR2 as SYDVKM. For the CDR3, the DNA is TGTGCCAGCAGTTTGACCGGGGTAGTCTCGACAGGGGGGAACTATGGCTACACCTTC. This codes for CASSLTGVVSTGGNYGYTF.

The chain is built from TRBV5-1 and TRBJ1-2, with D tentatively TRBD1 (6 bases). V gave up 5 bases and J gave up 6 bases, with 17 bases separating them. Germline CDR1 SGHRS, CDR2 YFSETQ. This CDR3 spans 14 amino acids. In DNA, the CDR3 is TGCGCCAGCAGGGGGGGCGGATTATATCATGGCTACACCTTC. It is translated as CASRGGGLYHGYTF.

The V call is TRBV14, the J call TRBJ2-1; D gene uncertain. Germline V gives CDR1 SGHDN, CDR2 FVKESK. The CDR3 is 12 residues long. V lost 1 base to trimming and J lost 10 bases, with 8 bases between them. In DNA, the CDR3 is TGTGCCAGCAGCCAAGGGGCACAGGAGCAGTTCTTC. Translation gives CASSQGAQEQFF.

The chain couples TRBV5-4 to TRBJ1-4; D is unresolved. Trimming pared 4 bases from V and 0 bases from J, leaving 13 bases between. From germline, CDR1 is SGHNT and CDR2 YYREEE (reference sequence). The CDR3 spans 16 residues. The CDR3 DNA is TGTGCCAGCAGCCAAGGGCCGCAGGCAACTAATGAAAAACTGTTTTTT. This codes for CASSQGPQATNEKLFF.

The V and J genes are TRBV5-5 and TRBJ2-5; D tentatively reads TRBD1 or TRBD2 (5 bases each). Germline V CDR1 and CDR2: SGHKS, YYEKEE (reference sequence). This CDR3 is built from 15 residues. V shed 0 bases and J shed 5 bases, with 14 bases lying between them. The CDR3 DNA reads as TGTGCCAGCAGCTTGGACCGACAGTGGGGGGAGACCCAGTACTTC. Translating gives CASSLDRQWGETQYF.

Only one count was recorded for this clone. The J gene is TRBJ1-2, the V gene TRBV25-1, with 12 bases that match TRBD1. With 1 base clipped from V and 6 bases from J, the junction kept 6 bases outside the gene matches. The CDR3 spans 16 residues. Germline V gene lookup returns CDR1 MGHDK and CDR2 SYGVNS. For the CDR3, the DNA is TGTGCCAGCAGTGAATTGGGGACAGGGGGCGTAGATGGCTACACCTTC. Encoded protein: CASSELGTGGVDGYTF.